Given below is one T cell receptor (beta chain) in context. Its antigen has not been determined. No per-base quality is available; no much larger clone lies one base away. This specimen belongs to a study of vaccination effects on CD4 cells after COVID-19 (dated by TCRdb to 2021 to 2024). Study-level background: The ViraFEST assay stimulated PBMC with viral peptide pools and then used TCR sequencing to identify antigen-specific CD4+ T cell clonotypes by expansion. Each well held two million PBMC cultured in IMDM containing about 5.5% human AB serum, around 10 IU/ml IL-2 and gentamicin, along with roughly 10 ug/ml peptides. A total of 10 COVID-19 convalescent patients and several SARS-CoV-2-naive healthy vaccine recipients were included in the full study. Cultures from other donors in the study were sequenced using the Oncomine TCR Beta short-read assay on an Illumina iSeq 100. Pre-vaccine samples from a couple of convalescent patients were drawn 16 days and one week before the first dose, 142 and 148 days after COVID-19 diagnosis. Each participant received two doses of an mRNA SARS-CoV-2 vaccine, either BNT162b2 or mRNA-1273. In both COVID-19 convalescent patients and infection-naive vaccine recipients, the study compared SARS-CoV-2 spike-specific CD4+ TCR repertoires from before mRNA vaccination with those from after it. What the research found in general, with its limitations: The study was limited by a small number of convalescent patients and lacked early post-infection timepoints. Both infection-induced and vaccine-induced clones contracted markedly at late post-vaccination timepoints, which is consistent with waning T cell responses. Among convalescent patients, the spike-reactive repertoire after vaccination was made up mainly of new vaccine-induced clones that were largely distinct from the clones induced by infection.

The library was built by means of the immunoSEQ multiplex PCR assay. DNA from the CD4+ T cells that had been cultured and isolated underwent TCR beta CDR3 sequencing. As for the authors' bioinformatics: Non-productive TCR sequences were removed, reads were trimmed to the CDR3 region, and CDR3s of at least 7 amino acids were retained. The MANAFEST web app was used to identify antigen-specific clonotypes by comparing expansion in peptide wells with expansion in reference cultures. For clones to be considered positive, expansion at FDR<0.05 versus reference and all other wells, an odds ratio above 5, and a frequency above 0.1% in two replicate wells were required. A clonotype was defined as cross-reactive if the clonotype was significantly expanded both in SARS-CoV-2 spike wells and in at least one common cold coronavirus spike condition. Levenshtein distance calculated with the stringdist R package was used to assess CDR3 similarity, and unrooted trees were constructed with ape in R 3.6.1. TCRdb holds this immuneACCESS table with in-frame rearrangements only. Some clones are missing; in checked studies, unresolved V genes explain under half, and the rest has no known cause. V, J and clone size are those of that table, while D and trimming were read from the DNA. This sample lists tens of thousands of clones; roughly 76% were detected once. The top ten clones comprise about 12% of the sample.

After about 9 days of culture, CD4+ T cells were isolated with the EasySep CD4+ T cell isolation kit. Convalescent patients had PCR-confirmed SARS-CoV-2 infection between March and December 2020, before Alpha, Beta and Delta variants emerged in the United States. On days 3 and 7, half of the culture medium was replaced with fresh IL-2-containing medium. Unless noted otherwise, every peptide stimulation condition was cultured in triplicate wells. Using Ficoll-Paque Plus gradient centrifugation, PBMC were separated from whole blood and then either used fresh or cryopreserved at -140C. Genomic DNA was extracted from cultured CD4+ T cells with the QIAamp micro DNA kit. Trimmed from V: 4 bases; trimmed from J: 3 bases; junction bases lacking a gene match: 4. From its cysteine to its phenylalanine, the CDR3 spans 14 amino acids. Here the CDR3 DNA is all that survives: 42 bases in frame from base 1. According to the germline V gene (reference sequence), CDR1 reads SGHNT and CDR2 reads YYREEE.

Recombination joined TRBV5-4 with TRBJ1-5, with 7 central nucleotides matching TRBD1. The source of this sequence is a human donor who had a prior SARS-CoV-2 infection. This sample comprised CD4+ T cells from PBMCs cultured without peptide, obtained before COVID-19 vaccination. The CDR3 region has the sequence CASSAGTDNQPQHF. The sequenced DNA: TGTGCCAGCAGCGCCGGGACAGACAATCAGCCCCAGCATTTT.